The next 21 T cell receptor beta chains were all read from a single sample in a study of blood T cell repertoires in COVID-19. TCRdb keeps only in-frame clones here, not all; method: immunoSEQ multiplex PCR. Of 65,000 to 90,000 clones in the sample, roughly 88% were seen once. Source material: peripheral blood. The receptors originated from a woman of 80 years or more with acute or convalescent COVID-19.

V gene TRBV9 combines with J gene TRBJ1-2; D perhaps matches TRBD1 (6 bases). V was cut by 5 bases and J by 2 bases, with 10 bases left in between. Germline CDR1 is SGDLS and CDR2 is YYNGEE. CDR3 length equals 13 residues. CDR3: CASSTTGNYGYTF. The CDR3 DNA reads TGTGCCAGCAGTACTACAGGGAACTATGGCTACACCTTC.

The chain couples TRBV18 to TRBJ2-1; 8 nucleotides align to TRBD2. CDR1 is KGHSH, CDR2 LQKENI, per germline. The CDR3 has 16 residues. The trim removed 3 bases at V and 0 bases at J, leaving 4 bases unmatched. The CDR3 DNA reads as TGTGCCAGCTCACCGGAGCGGGGGAGCTCCTACAATGAGCAGTTCTTC. It is translated as CASSPERGSSYNEQFF.

V gene TRBV7-2 combines with J gene TRBJ1-4; unclear D gene. CDR1 and CDR2 (germline): SGHTA, FQGNSA. Trimming pared 0 bases from V and 4 bases from J, leaving 6 bases between. The CDR3 contains 14 residues. DNA for the CDR3: TGTGCCAGCAGCTTAGCCTCGGTTAATGAAAAACTGTTTTTT. It translates to CASSLASVNEKLFF.

V gene TRBV19 combines with J gene TRBJ1-5; D remains unclear. CDR3 length equals 15 residues. CDR1 and CDR2 (germline): LNHDA, SQIVND (reference sequence). V lost 5 bases and J 0 bases, leaving 11 bases between the germline ends. Here the CDR3 DNA reads TGTGCCAGTAGTGTCCTAGTCCATAGCAATCAGCCCCAGCATTTT. It encodes CASSVLVHSNQPQHF.

The rearrangement joins TRBV7-2 to TRBJ2-3; D might be TRBD2 (6 bases). Trimming shortened V by 3 bases and J by 4 bases, and 17 bases separated the two germline ends. The CDR3 is 16 residues long. The germline gives CDR1 SGHTA, CDR2 FQGNSA. The DNA for the CDR3 is TGTGCCAGCAGCTTGGGGGACTCATTAGCGTCAGATACGCAGTATTTT. Protein product: CASSLGDSLASDTQYF.

This sequence joins TRBV7-8 and TRBJ2-5; perhaps TRBD2 as D (7 bases). Deletions cut 7 bases from V and 4 bases from J, with 16 bases between. Germline loops: CDR1 SGHVS, CDR2 FQNEAQ. CDR3 size: 14 residues. The CDR3 loop is CASNLGGGVETQYF. CDR3 DNA: TGTGCCAGCAACCTCGGAGGGGGGGTAGAGACCCAGTACTTC.

The chain links TRBV6-5 to TRBJ1-6; D is possibly TRBD1 (6 bases). Trimming took off 0 bases at V and 11 bases at J, with 17 bases between the two ends. The V gene's germline CDR1 is MNHEY and CDR2 SVGAGI. The CDR3 length is 16 residues. CDR3 amino acids: CASSYSMGAGMAPLHF. The CDR3 nucleotides are TGTGCCAGCAGTTACTCGATGGGGGCCGGGATGGCACCCCTCCACTTT.

This clone was seen a single time. The gene calls are TRBV12-3 or TRBV12-4 and TRBJ2-7, with 10 nucleotides matching TRBD1. The junction had 8 bases not matched to a gene; V was cut back by 6 bases and J by 12 bases. The CDR3 runs to 12 residues. The CDR3 loop reads CASSPGTGERYF. The CDR3 DNA is TGTGCCAGCAGCCCCGGGACAGGGGAAAGGTACTTC.

The chain employs TRBV28 and TRBJ2-7, with D perhaps matching TRBD2 (5 bases). V gave up 2 bases and J gave up 3 bases, with 8 bases separating them. This CDR3 has 13 residues. Germline CDR1 is MDHEN and CDR2 is SYDVKM. The CDR3 coding sequence is TGTGCCAGCAGTTTAGGACTCTACTACGAGCAGTACTTC. It yields the protein CASSLGLYYEQYF.

The chain joins TRBV13 to TRBJ2-3; D is undetermined. In germline, CDR1 is PRHDT, CDR2 FYEKMQ (reference sequence). V lost 3 bases and J 4 bases, leaving 11 bases between the germline ends. This CDR3 comprises 14 residues. The CDR3 sequence is CASSFLKSPDTQYF. The CDR3 nucleotides are TGTGCCAGCAGCTTCCTAAAGTCCCCAGATACGCAGTATTTT.

The CDR3 here is CASSYLGAPYEQYF. The CDR3 DNA follows: TGTGCCAGCAGTTACCTGGGGGCGCCGTACGAGCAGTACTTC. This sequence joins TRBV6-6 and TRBJ2-7, with D perhaps TRBD1 (6 bases). This CDR3 region has 14 residues. Trimming removed 2 bases from V and 4 bases from J, with 12 bases in between. Per germline, CDR1 MNHNY and CDR2 SVGAGI (reference sequence).

The chain combines TRBV7-9 with TRBJ2-7; no reliable D call. V was pared by 0 bases and J by 2 bases, with 8 bases between. Germline V CDR1 and CDR2: SEHNR, FQNEAQ (reference sequence). The length of the CDR3 is 14 residues. CDR3 sequence: CASSLASHTYEQYF. CDR3 coding DNA: TGTGCCAGCAGCTTAGCCAGTCACACCTACGAGCAGTACTTC.

This clone has more than one count but fewer than ten. The V gene is TRBV5-6, the J gene TRBJ1-6; unclear D gene. The CDR3 is 14 amino acids. Germline CDR1 SGHDT, CDR2 YYEEEE. The V and J ends lost 0 bases and 6 bases respectively, with 7 bases between them. The CDR3 spells CASSLERANSPLHF. CDR3 coding DNA: TGTGCCAGCAGCTTGGAACGCGCTAATTCACCCCTCCACTTT.

The chain carries TRBV7-2 and TRBJ1-4, with 7 bases aligning to TRBD1. V lost 4 bases, J lost 3 bases, and 2 bases stayed unmatched. The germline CDR1 and CDR2 sequences are SGHTA and FQGNSA. The CDR3 extends over 14 amino acids. CDR3 amino acids: CASSSGQPNEKLFF. The CDR3 region has the DNA TGTGCCAGCAGCTCGGGACAGCCTAATGAAAAACTGTTTTTT.

The V call is TRBV6-5, the J call TRBJ1-6, with D possibly being TRBD1 (6 bases). The V and J ends lost 7 bases and 8 bases respectively, with 12 bases between them. The germline V gene encodes CDR1 MNHEY and CDR2 SVGAGI. CDR3 length: 13 amino acids. CDR3: CASTWQGYSPLHF. Here the CDR3 DNA reads TGTGCCAGCACCTGGCAGGGGTATTCACCCCTCCACTTT.

The gene calls are TRBV3-1 (or the pseudogene TRBV3-2) and TRBJ2-7; D is undetermined. Germline V CDR1 and CDR2: LGHDT, YNNKEL (reference sequence). The CDR3 consists of 12 residues. The ends were cut back, 1 base at V and 3 bases at J, with 4 bases in the middle. The CDR3 DNA sequence: TGTGCCAGCAGCCAAGCGTTCTACGAGCAGTACTTC. This encodes CASSQAFYEQYF.

This chain joins TRBV30 and TRBJ1-1; possible D gene TRBD1, 5 bases. The CDR3 consists of 13 residues. Between the trimmed V and J ends, which lost 3 bases and 5 bases, there was a span of 13 bases. Germline V CDR1 and CDR2: GTSNPN, SVGIG (reference sequence). The chain's CDR3 is CAWRPLGVTEAFF. CDR3 nucleotide sequence: TGTGCCTGGAGACCTCTAGGGGTTACTGAAGCTTTCTTT. The whole variable domain, remainder taken from reference TRBV30 and TRBJ1-1, is SQTIHQWPATLVQPVGSPLSLECTVEGTSNPNLYWYRQAAGRGLQLLFYSVGIGQISSEVPQNLSASRPQDRQFILSSKKLLLSDSGFYLCAWRPLGVTEAFFGQGTRLTVV.

The sample holds a few counts of this clone. The chain joins TRBV10-3 to TRBJ2-3; 8 bases map to TRBD2. There are 12 residues in the CDR3. Trimming took 7 bases from V and 8 from J; bases not matched to a gene: 5. Per the germline V gene, CDR1 is ENHRY and CDR2 is SYGVKD. CDR3 residues: CAITAGDGTQYF. The CDR3, as DNA: TGTGCCATCACAGCGGGAGATGGTACGCAGTATTTT.

The gene calls are TRBV19 and TRBJ1-2, with 9 bases fitting TRBD1. Germline trimming cut 6 bases from V and 7 bases from J; bases unmatched to any gene: 9. The CDR3 is 14 residues long. Germline loops: CDR1 LNHDA, CDR2 SQIVND (reference sequence). The CDR3 sequence: CASRPGQGPGGYTF. The CDR3 DNA sequence: TGTGCCAGTAGACCGGGACAGGGACCGGGTGGCTACACCTTC.

In regard to this clone: Other DNA sequences in this specimen translate into the identical CDR3. The rearrangement uses TRBV5-6 and TRBJ2-1; maybe TRBD2 (5 bases). CDR3 length: 13 amino acids. Germline values: CDR1 SGHDT, CDR2 YYEEEE. The ends were cut back, 5 bases at V and 9 bases at J, with 15 bases in the middle. The CDR3, as DNA: TGTGCCAGCAGTCTCGGACTTGCGGGTGAGCAGTTCTTC. The encoded protein is CASSLGLAGEQFF. The full variable domain, completed using reference TRBV5-6 and TRBJ2-1, is DAGVTQSPTHLIKTRGQQVTLRCSPKSGHDTVSWYQQALGQGPQFIFQYYEEEERQRGNFPDRFSGHQFPNYSSELNVNALLLGDSALYLCASSLGLAGEQFFGPGTRLTVL.

To note about this clone: Sequence at one end of the junction differs from germline and may be a read error. V usage is TRBV7-7 and J usage is TRBJ1-1; 8 bases are a match to TRBD1. Germline V gene lookup returns CDR1 SSHAT and CDR2 FNYEAQ (reference sequence). The CDR3 totals 13 residues. Here the CDR3 reads CASSLDRGAEAFF. As DNA, the CDR3 is TGTGCTAGCAGCTTAGACAGGGGAGCTGAAGCTTTCTTT.